The 26 T cell receptor beta chains in this list originate from one sample, sequenced in a study of CD8+CD57+ T cells in acquired aplastic anemia. It was genomic DNA that served as the template for profiling TCR beta VDJ and CDR3. MiXCR, run by TCRdb on the reads, gives a single entry per CDR3 protein. The sample contains approximately 300,000 distinct CDR3 sequences, 56% of which appear only once. Individuals selected for sequencing had exhibited CD8+CD57+ cell expansion on flow cytometry. Sequencing used sorted CD4+, CD8+, or CD8+CD57+ T cells (not recorded which) from PBMCs. These TCRs come from a human donor with aplastic anemia.

V gene TRBV20-1 combines with J gene TRBJ2-7; tentatively, D is TRBD2 (7 bases). Germline V gene sequence: CDR1 DFQATT, CDR2 SNEGSKA (reference sequence). Trimming took 7 bases from V and 7 from J, leaving 23 bases between them. This CDR3 has 14 residues. CDR3 in DNA: TGCAGTGGAAGGGGGGGGGGCCGCGATCAGGAGCAGTACTTC. This gives the protein CSGRGGGRDQEQYF.

This sequence joins TRBV5-5 and TRBJ1-1, with D unclear. The CDR3 sequence is 13 residues long. Per the germline V gene, CDR1 is SGHKS and CDR2 is YYEKEE (reference sequence). V was shortened by 0 bases and J by 5 bases, with 8 bases between the two germline ends. The CDR3 DNA sequence: TGTGCCAGCAGCTTGGCCGTCCGAACTGAAGCTTTCTTT. Protein sequence: CASSLAVRTEAFF.

This chain joins TRBV2 and TRBJ2-3, with TRBD2 identical over 9 bases. Looked up from germline, CDR1 is SNHLY and CDR2 is FYNNEI. This CDR3 region has 16 residues. With 7 bases clipped from V and 1 base from J, the junction kept 9 bases outside the gene matches. The CDR3 here is CASKYGGGAGTDTQYF. The CDR3 DNA reads TGTGCCAGCAAGTATGGCGGGGGGGCAGGCACAGATACGCAGTATTTT.

The chain employs TRBV2 and TRBJ2-7; 7 bases align to TRBD1. CDR3 length: 12 amino acids. V lost 6 bases and J lost 11; bases outside the gene matches: 10. The germline gives CDR1 SNHLY, CDR2 FYNNEI. The CDR3 DNA follows: TGTGCCAGCAGCGGTAAGGGGGCGGCCAAGTACTTC. Its translation: CASSGKGAAKYF.

The chain carries TRBV7-9 and TRBJ1-4; 10 bases are a match to TRBD1. This CDR3 is 16 amino acids long. V trimming: 3 bases; J trimming: 7 bases; junction bases outside the gene matches: 8. CDR1 and CDR2 from the germline V gene are SEHNR and FQNEAQ (reference sequence). In DNA, the CDR3 is TGTGCCAGCAGCTTGGATCCGGGACAGGGGAGTGAAAAACTGTTTTTT. Translation gives CASSLDPGQGSEKLFF.

CDR3 amino acids: CAISGDGATDTQYF. CDR3 DNA: TGTGCCATCAGTGGGGACGGGGCCACAGATACGCAGTATTTT. V gene TRBV10-3 combines with J gene TRBJ2-3; D might be TRBD1 or TRBD2, each matching 5 bases. Germline CDR1 and CDR2: ENHRY and SYGVKD. This CDR3 is built from 14 residues. Trimming removed 4 bases from V and 2 bases from J, with 10 bases in between.

This clonotype has ten or more counts. This sequence joins TRBV7-8 and TRBJ1-1, with D possibly TRBD1 on 5 matching bases. CDR1 is SGHVS and CDR2 is FQNEAQ in the germline V gene. V was pared by 5 bases and J by 1 base, with 8 bases between. CDR3 length: 13 residues. As DNA, the CDR3 is TGTGCCAGCAGCCTAGGACAGAACACTGAAGCTTTCTTT. This translates into CASSLGQNTEAFF.

This clonotype was seen once. The chain uses TRBV14 and TRBJ1-2, with 8 nucleotides matching TRBD1. V shed 1 base, J shed 7 bases, and the junction held 8 bases outside the gene matches. From germline, CDR1 is SGHDN and CDR2 FVKESK. The CDR3 has 15 residues. This CDR3 reads CASSQGGQGSGGYTF. DNA of the CDR3: TGTGCCAGCAGCCAAGGAGGACAGGGTTCGGGTGGCTACACCTTC. The full variable domain, in which reference TRBV14 and TRBJ1-2 provide the parts outside the CDR3, is EAGVTQFPSHSVIEKGQTVTLRCDPISGHDNLYWYRRVMGKEIKFLLHFVKESKQDESGMPNNRFLAERTGGTYSTLKVQPAELEDSGVYFCASSQGGQGSGGYTFGSGTRLTVV.

Only a few counts were recorded for this clonotype. V usage is TRBV20-1 and J usage is TRBJ1-1; no clear D gene. Trimming took off 6 bases at V and 6 bases at J, with 2 bases between the two ends. The CDR3 sequence is 8 residues long. Germline lookup yields CDR1 DFQATT and CDR2 SNEGSKA (reference sequence). CDR3: CSASEAFF. The CDR3 nucleotides read TGCAGTGCATCTGAAGCTTTCTTT.

Many counts were recorded for this clonotype. This chain's CDR3 is CASRLGGQGRGEKLFF. The CDR3 DNA is TGTGCCAGCAGGCTAGGGGGACAGGGAAGAGGCGAAAAACTGTTTTTT. This chain links TRBV2 with TRBJ1-4; TRBD1 aligns across 9 bases. CDR1 is SNHLY and CDR2 is FYNNEI in the germline V gene. Losses at the gene ends were 6 bases for V and 8 bases for J; bases not matched to a gene: 13. This CDR3 region has 16 residues. Variable domain in full (rest from reference TRBV2 and TRBJ1-4): EPEVTQTPSHQVTQMGQEVILRCVPISNHLYFYWYRQILGQKVEFLVSFYNNEISEKSEIFDDQFSVERPDGSNFTLKIRSTKLEDSAMYFCASRLGGQGRGEKLFFGSGTQLSVL.

This chain joins TRBV10-2 and TRBJ2-3; 9 nucleotides line up with TRBD2. The germline gives CDR1 WSHSY, CDR2 SAAADI. The CDR3 length is 14 residues. The J segment lost 6 bases and the V segment lost 2 bases, leaving 3 bases of the junction unmatched. The CDR3 bases are TGCGCCAGCAGTGAGCCCCTAGCGGGGGATACGCAGTATTTT. Its translation is CASSEPLAGDTQYF.

This clonotype is a singleton in its sample. The rearrangement links TRBV5-4 to TRBJ2-3; a possible D gene is TRBD2 (6 bases). CDR1 and CDR2 from the germline V gene are SGHNT and YYREEE (reference sequence). This CDR3 contains 16 residues. Trimming left V 4 bases short and J 0 bases short, with 15 bases between. The CDR3 DNA reads TGTGCCAGCAGCGGCGGGACTGATGCTAGCACAGATACGCAGTATTTT. This codes for CASSGGTDASTDTQYF.

As regards this clonotype: The junction differs from germline at one of its ends, possibly a read error. The chain couples TRBV7-3 to TRBJ1-2, with D maybe TRBD1 (5 bases). CDR3 length: 15 residues. CDR1 is SGHTA, CDR2 FQGTGA, per germline. CDR3 sequence: CASNLEAGLNYGYTF. CDR3 DNA sequence: TGTGCCAGCAACTTAGAGGCAGGGCTTAACTATGGCTACACCTTC.

The chain carries TRBV2 and TRBJ2-3, with D uncertain. Trimming took 2 bases from V and 0 from J, leaving 6 bases between them. CDR3 length: 14 residues. CDR1 is SNHLY, CDR2 FYNNEI, per germline. In nucleotides, the CDR3 is TGTGCCAGCAGTGAAAAGCTGAGCACAGATACGCAGTATTTT. This codes for CASSEKLSTDTQYF.

Of note for this clonotype: No DNA is shown, since the ends of the CDR3 on it are uncertain; the CDR3 is the one TCRdb lists. CDR3 sequence reads: CSARTGGGYGCTF. The chain employs TRBV20-1 and TRBJ1-2; the tabulated D call, TRBD1, remains unverified against the DNA. The CDR3 length is 13 residues, termini included. Germline loops: CDR1 DFQATT, CDR2 SNEGSKA (reference sequence).

The CDR3 sequence is CASGSSPARYGYTF. The CDR3 coding sequence is TGTGCCAGCGGCTCCAGTCCCGCTCGCTATGGCTACACCTTC. The chain joins TRBV7-2 to TRBJ1-2, with D unclear. This CDR3 is built from 14 residues. Trimming stripped 8 bases from V and 4 bases from J, with 17 bases between. Germline V lookup: CDR1 SGHTA, CDR2 FQGNSA.

This clonotype was seen at least ten times. The chain has TRBV5-8 and TRBJ1-5; D uncertain. CDR1 is SGHTS and CDR2 is YDEGEE in the germline V gene. The ends were cut back, 3 bases at V and 0 bases at J, with 4 bases in the middle. This CDR3 has 13 amino acids. DNA of the CDR3: TGTGCCAGCAGCTCTGATAGCAATCAGCCCCAGCATTTT. Residues: CASSSDSNQPQHF.

This clonotype was seen a handful of times. The rearrangement links TRBV6-5 to TRBJ2-7, with TRBD1 matching 7 bases. Germline CDR1 is MNHEY and CDR2 is SVGAGI. V lost 10 bases, J lost 4 bases, and 13 bases stayed unmatched. This CDR3 region has 14 residues. The CDR3, as DNA: TGTGCCACCCGCATCGACGACAGGGCGTACGAGCAGTACTTC. Its translation: CATRIDDRAYEQYF.

The sample holds many counts of this clonotype. V and J are TRBV6-1 and TRBJ1-5; no clear D gene. V lost 1 base and J lost 15, with 16 bases in between. CDR1 and CDR2 from the germline V gene are MNHNS and SASEGT. The CDR3 contains 13 residues. The CDR3 protein is CASSEVGQAATHF. The CDR3 DNA sequence: TGTGCCAGCAGTGAAGTAGGCCAGGCCGCGACGCATTTT.

This clonotype showed up just a few times. The V gene is TRBV10-3, the J gene TRBJ2-7, with D possibly being TRBD1 or TRBD2 (5 bases each). Germline V gives CDR1 ENHRY, CDR2 SYGVKD. There are 13 residues in the CDR3. V was cut by 8 bases and J by 3 bases, with 14 bases left in between. The chain's CDR3 is CAICRDPGYEQYF. CDR3 sequence (DNA): TGTGCCATCTGCAGGGACCCTGGCTACGAGCAGTACTTC.

This clonotype was detected many times. The chain carries TRBV19 and TRBJ2-5; maybe TRBD1 (6 bases). The germline gives CDR1 LNHDA, CDR2 SQIVND (reference sequence). This CDR3 has 12 residues. The V end lost 9 bases, the J end lost 7 bases, and 15 bases lay between the germline ends. The CDR3 nucleotides read TGTGCCAGCGAACAGGGCGGAGGGACCCAGTACTTC. This translates into CASEQGGGTQYF.

The V gene is TRBV10-3, the J gene TRBJ1-1, with D perhaps TRBD1 (6 bases). CDR3 length: 15 amino acids. Germline V gene data show CDR1 as ENHRY and CDR2 as SYGVKD. Trimming pared 3 bases from V and 3 bases from J, leaving 14 bases between. CDR3 DNA: TGTGCCATCAGTGATATCAGGGGTCGGGACACTGAAGCTTTCTTT. Translating it yields CAISDIRGRDTEAFF.

The sample holds a few counts of this clonotype. The rearrangement joins TRBV24-1 to TRBJ1-2, with D possibly matching TRBD1 (5 bases). V was shortened by 7 bases and J by 1 base, with 6 bases between the two germline ends. The CDR3 loop spans 12 amino acids. Germline CDR1 and CDR2: KGHDR and SFDVKD. The CDR3 DNA reads TGTGCCACCAGAGGGGATAACTATGGCTACACCTTC. Its translation is CATRGDNYGYTF.

This clonotype was seen many times. The V call is TRBV6-5, the J call TRBJ2-1, with 14 positions matching TRBD2. From germline, CDR1 is MNHEY and CDR2 SVGAGI. V was pared by 6 bases and J by 2 bases, with 0 bases of the junction left unmatched. This CDR3 has 15 residues. The CDR3 sequence is CASRTSGRAYNEQFF. CDR3 sequence (DNA): TGTGCCAGCAGGACTAGCGGGAGGGCCTACAATGAGCAGTTCTTC.

V gene TRBV7-3 combines with J gene TRBJ2-1, with 9 bases lining up with TRBD2. J gave up 4 bases and V 5 bases, and 9 bases lay outside the gene matches. The germline gives CDR1 SGHTA, CDR2 FQGTGA. The CDR3 runs 16 residues. CDR3 in amino acids: CASSLRLAVQYNEQFF. Here the CDR3 DNA reads TGTGCCAGCAGCCTCCGACTAGCGGTACAGTACAATGAGCAGTTCTTC.

There are many counts of this clonotype. The CDR3 DNA follows: TGTGCCATCAAAGGGACTGGTTACAATGAGCAGTTCTTC. This codes for CAIKGTGYNEQFF. The chain has TRBV10-3 and TRBJ2-1; a possible D gene is TRBD2 (6 bases). The CDR3 sequence is 13 residues long. Germline loops: CDR1 ENHRY, CDR2 SYGVKD. V was clipped by 7 bases and J by 4 bases, with 11 bases between them.